This T cell receptor beta chain was documented in a study of early T cells in non-severe SARS-CoV-2 infection. Across the whole study: The authors sequenced bulk RNA from unsorted whole blood, leaving chains unpaired.

Trimming shortened V by 5 bases and J by 2 bases, and 8 bases separated the two germline ends. The length of the CDR3 is 13 residues. The germline V gene encodes CDR1 SGHAT and CDR2 FQNNGV. General study findings and limits: Database matching using VDJdb favored anti-spike CD8 responses, with private and CD4 specificities left missing.

As part of library construction, unique molecular identifiers were attached to individual cDNA molecules. TCRdb re-called the 5' RACE reads with MiXCR, one entry per CDR3 protein. The table includes 80,000 or so distinct CDR3 sequences, about 16% detected once. This clonotype has only a few counts. Its target is not known. The rearrangement joins TRBV11-2 to TRBJ2-3; the D is unclear. The sequenced material came from whole blood. The clonotype originates from an adult who was a healthcare worker with PCR-confirmed SARS-CoV-2 infection or an uninfected control (not recorded which). The CDR3 DNA reads TGTGCCAGCAGCACCAGTAACACAGATACGCAGTATTTT. Residues: CASSTSNTDTQYF.